The subject of this entry is one TCR beta chain. Its matching antigen is unknown. This sample is drawn from a study of regulatory T cells in long-lasting Graves disease. In the study overall: Over 5 years on antithyroid drugs plus positive TSH receptor antibodies marked Graves' disease as persistent.

Study outcomes and limitations: Whereas new patients shared 966 public clonotypes, persistent patients shared more, at approximately 2,700.

The time point is: persistent/refractory GD, antithyroid drugs over 5 years with positive TRAb. Scientists built the TCR library using RNA that was extracted from PBMCs. Guidelines of the American Thyroid Association were used to diagnose Graves' disease. The collection involved drawing around 10 milliliters of peripheral blood into EDTA tubes. According to the study, TCR beta libraries were built with iRepertoire HTBI primers and CDR3-region Arm-PCR. TCRdb processed the multiplex PCR reads anew with MiXCR; each CDR3 protein has one entry. The sample yields a few hundred thousand distinct CDR3 sequences, around a fifth seen once. Germline V gene data show CDR1 as MDHEN and CDR2 as SYDVKM. The V gene end was trimmed by 3 bases and the J gene end by 7 bases; junction bases not matched to a gene: 6. The CDR3 loop spans 16 amino acids.

The clonotype originates from a female donor with Graves disease. The sample here was peripheral blood mononuclear cells (PBMCs), taken when the disease was refractory, from a patient treated with antithyroid drugs. This chain links TRBV28 with TRBJ2-2; 12 bases line up with TRBD1. CDR3 DNA sequence: TGTGCCAGCAGTTTGAGAGGGACAGGGGGCCTCGGGGAGCTGTTTTTT. Protein: CASSLRGTGGLGELFF.